This record looks at one T cell receptor beta chain sequence and its context. CDR1 and CDR2 from the germline V gene are DFQATT and SNEGSKA (reference sequence). V lost 4 bases to trimming and J lost 1 base; unmatched junction nucleotides: 6. The CDR3 is 15 residues long. Per the original methods: Nucleated cell number was recorded as an estimate derived from reference gene primer amplification. Profiling relied on immunoSEQ multiplex PCR, and the TCRdb table lists in-frame clones only, not all of them. For V, J and clone size, that table is used; D and trimming come from the DNA. The data show about 250,000 clones, 65% to 85% seen once. The data originate from a study of blood T cell repertoires in COVID-19. In the study overall: Some COVID-19 samples were acute and others convalescent; all came from the United States, Italy and Spain. In each case, the material was cDNA or gDNA derived from T cells, B-cell-depleted T cells, or PBMCs.

This receptor was obtained from a man older than 75 with acute or convalescent COVID-19. Material: peripheral blood. The genes are TRBV20-1 and TRBJ2-2, with 7 bases fitting TRBD1. The CDR3 protein is CSAIDRVKNTGELFF. DNA for the CDR3: TGCAGTGCTATTGACAGGGTGAAGAACACCGGGGAGCTGTTTTTT.